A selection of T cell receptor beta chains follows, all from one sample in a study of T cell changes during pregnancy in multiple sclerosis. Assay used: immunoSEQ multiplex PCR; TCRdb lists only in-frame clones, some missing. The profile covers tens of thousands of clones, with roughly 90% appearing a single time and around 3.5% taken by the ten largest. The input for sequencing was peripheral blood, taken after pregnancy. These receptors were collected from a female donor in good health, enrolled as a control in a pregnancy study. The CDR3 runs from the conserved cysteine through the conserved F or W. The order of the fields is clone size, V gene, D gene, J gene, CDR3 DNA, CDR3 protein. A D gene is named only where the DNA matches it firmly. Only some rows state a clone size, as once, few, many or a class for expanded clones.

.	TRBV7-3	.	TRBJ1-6	TGTGCCAGCAGCTTTGGGGGCAATTCACCCCTCCACTTT	CASSFGGNSPLHF
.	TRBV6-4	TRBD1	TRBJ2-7	TGTGCCAGCAGTAAACGACAGGGCTACGAGCAGTACTTC	CASSKRQGYEQYF
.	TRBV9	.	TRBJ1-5	TGTGCCAGCAGCGTAGATGGGGCAAATCAGCCCCAGCATTTT	CASSVDGANQPQHF
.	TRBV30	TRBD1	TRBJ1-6	TGTGCCTGGTTACAGGGGGCAGAGTCACCCCTCCACTTT	CAWLQGAESPLHF
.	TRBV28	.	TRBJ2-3	TGTGCCAGCAGTCCCCTAGGGAGAAGCACAGATACGCAGTATTTT	CASSPLGRSTDTQYF
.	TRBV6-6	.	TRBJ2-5	TGTGCCAGCAGTCCCCCTGGACAGAGGGAGACCCAGTACTTC	CASSPPGQRETQYF
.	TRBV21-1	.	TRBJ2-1	TGTGCCAGCAGCAAAGAAGGCTGTCAGGGTAGGAATGAGCAGTTCTTC	CASSKEGCQGRNEQFF
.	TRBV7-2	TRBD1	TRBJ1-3	TGTGCCAGCAGCTCCGGACAGGGAAGGGCCCACACCATATATTTT	CASSSGQGRAHTIYF
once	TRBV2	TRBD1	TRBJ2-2	TGTGCCAGCATTCCACCCAATACAGGGGCCGGGGAGCTGTTTTTT	CASIPPNTGAGELFF
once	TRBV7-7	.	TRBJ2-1	TGTGCCAGCAGCCCAACAGTTCGGATTGAGCAGTTCTTC	CASSPTVRIEQFF
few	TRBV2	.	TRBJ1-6	TGTGCCAGCACGGGAGGAGCCAATTCACCCCTCCACTTT	CASTGGANSPLHF
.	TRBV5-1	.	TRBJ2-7	TGCGCCAGCAGCCAAGTAGCGGACTACTCCTACGAGCAGTACTTC	CASSQVADYSYEQYF
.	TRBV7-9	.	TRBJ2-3	TGTGCCAGCAGCCTTGGAGTAGGGGCAGATACGCAGTATTTT	CASSLGVGADTQYF
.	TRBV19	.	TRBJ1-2	TGTGCCAGTCGCCCTCCTGACAGGAACTATGGCTACACCTTC	CASRPPDRNYGYTF
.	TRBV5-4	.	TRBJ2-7	TGTGCCAGCAGCAAGGGATGGGACAAGTACGAGCAGTACTTC	CASSKGWDKYEQYF
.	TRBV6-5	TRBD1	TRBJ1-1	TGTGCCAGCAGTTACGCGCTGGGACAGATGAACACTGAAGCTTTCTTT	CASSYALGQMNTEAFF
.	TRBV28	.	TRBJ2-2	TGTGCCAGCAGTTTAGGGGGGGCGAGGACCGGGGAGCTGTTTTTT	CASSLGGARTGELFF
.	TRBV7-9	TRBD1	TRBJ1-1	TGTGCCAGCAGCGTTACAGGGGAAATAGCTTTCTTT	CASSVTGEIAFF
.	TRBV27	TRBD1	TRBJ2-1	TGTGCCAGCAGTTCCCATCGGGGACAGGGTATTCGGGAGCAGTTCTTC	CASSSHRGQGIREQFF
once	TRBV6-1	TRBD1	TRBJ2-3	TGTGCCACCCTTCCTGGGGACAGTCGGACAGATACGCAGTATTTT	CATLPGDSRTDTQYF
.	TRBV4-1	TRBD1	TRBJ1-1	TGCGCCAGCAGCCACGTCCCGGGACAGGGGGCGAGCACTGAAGCTTTCTTT	CASSHVPGQGASTEAFF
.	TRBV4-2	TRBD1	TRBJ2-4	TGTGCCAGCAGCCAAGCGGACAGGGCAGCCAAAAACATTCAGTACTTC	CASSQADRAAKNIQYF
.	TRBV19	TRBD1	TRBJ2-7	TGTGCCAGTAGTCCACCGGGACAGGGGAACGAGCAGTACTTC	CASSPPGQGNEQYF